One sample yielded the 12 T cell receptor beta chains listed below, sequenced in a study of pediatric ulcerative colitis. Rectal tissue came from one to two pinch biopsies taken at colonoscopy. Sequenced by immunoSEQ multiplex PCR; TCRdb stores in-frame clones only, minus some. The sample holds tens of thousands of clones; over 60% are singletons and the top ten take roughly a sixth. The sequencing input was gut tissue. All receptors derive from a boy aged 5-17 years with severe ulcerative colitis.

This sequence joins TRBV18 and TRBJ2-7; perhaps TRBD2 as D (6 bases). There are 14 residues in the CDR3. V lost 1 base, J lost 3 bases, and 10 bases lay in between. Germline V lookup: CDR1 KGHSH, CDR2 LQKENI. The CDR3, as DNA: TGTGCCAGCTCACCACTAGCGGATGGCTACGAGCAGTACTTC. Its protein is CASSPLADGYEQYF.

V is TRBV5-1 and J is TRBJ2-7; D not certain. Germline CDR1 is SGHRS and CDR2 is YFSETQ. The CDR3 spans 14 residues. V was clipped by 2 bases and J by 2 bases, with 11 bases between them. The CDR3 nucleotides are TGCGCCAGCAGCTTTGCTATCTACCCCTACGAGCAGTACTTC. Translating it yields CASSFAIYPYEQYF.

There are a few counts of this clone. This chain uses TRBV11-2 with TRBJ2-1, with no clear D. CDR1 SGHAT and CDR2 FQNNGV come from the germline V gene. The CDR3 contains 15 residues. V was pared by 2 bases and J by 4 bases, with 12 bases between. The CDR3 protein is CASSLYSSGYNEQFF. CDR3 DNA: TGTGCCAGCAGCTTATACAGCTCTGGATACAATGAGCAGTTCTTC.

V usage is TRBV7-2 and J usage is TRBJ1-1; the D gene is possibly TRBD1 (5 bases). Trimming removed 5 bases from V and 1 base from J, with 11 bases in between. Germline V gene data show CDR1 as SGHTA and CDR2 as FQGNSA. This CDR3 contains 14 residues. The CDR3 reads CASSPGRANTEAFF. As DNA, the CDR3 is TGTGCCAGCAGCCCGGGACGGGCGAACACTGAAGCTTTCTTT.

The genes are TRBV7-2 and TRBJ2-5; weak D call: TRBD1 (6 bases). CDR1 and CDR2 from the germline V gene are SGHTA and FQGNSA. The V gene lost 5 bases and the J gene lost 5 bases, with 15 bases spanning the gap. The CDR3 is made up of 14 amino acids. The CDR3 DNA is TGTGCCAGCAGCACACAGGGAGAGGGGGAGACCCAGTACTTC. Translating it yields CASSTQGEGETQYF.

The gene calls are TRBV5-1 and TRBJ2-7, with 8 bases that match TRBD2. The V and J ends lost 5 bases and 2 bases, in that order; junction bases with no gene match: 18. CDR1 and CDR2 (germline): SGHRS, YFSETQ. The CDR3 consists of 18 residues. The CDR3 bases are TGCGCCAGCAGACTGAACGGGGGGGCCATGTCAGGAACCTACGAGCAGTACTTC. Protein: CASRLNGGAMSGTYEQYF.

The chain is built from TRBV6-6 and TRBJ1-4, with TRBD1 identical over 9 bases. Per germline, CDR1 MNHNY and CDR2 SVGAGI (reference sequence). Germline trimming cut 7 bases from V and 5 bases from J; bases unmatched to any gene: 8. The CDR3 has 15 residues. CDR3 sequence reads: CASNTRDRDNEKLFF. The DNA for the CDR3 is TGTGCCAGCAATACCCGGGACAGGGACAATGAAAAACTGTTTTTT.

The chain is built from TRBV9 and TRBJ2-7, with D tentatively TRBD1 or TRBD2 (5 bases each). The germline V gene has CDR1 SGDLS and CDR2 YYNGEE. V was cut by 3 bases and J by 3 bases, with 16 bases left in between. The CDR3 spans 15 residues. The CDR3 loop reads CASSESLGEGYEQYF. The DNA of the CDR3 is TGTGCCAGCAGCGAGAGTTTGGGGGAAGGCTACGAGCAGTACTTC.

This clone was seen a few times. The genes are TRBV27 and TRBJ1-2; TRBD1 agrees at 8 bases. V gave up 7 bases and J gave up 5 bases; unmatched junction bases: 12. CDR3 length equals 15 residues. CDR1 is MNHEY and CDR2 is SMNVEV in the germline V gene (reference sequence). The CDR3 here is CASMNIRGQEYGYTF. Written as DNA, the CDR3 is TGTGCCAGCATGAATATCAGGGGGCAGGAATATGGCTACACCTTC.

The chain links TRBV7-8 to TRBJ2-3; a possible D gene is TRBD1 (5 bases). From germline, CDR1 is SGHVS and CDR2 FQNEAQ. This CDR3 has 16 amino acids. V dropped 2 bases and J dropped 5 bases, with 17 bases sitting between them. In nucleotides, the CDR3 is TGTGCCAGCAGCTTAATGACAGTCCGGCTGGGAGATACGCAGTATTTT. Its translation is CASSLMTVRLGDTQYF.

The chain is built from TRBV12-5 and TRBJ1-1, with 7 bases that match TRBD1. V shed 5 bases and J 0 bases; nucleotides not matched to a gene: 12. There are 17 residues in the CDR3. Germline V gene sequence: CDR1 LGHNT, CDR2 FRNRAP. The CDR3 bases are TGTGCTAGTGGTGTTCAAGGGGCAGGGGGGATGAACACTGAAGCTTTCTTT. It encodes CASGVQGAGGMNTEAFF.

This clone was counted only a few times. This CDR3 reads CASSPIRQGVTEAFF. The CDR3, as DNA: TGTGCCAGCAGCCCGATCCGACAGGGGGTCACTGAAGCTTTCTTT. The V and J genes are TRBV7-9 and TRBJ1-1; 9 bases line up with TRBD1. J gave up 4 bases and V 5 bases, and 8 bases lay outside the gene matches. The CDR3 covers 15 residues. Germline V gives CDR1 SEHNR, CDR2 FQNEAQ (reference sequence).